Listed below are T cell receptor beta chains from one sample, sequenced in a study of cytomegalovirus exposure and HLA in healthy donors. Data came from immunoSEQ multiplex PCR; TCRdb stores just in-frame clones and leaves some out. The table lists some 90,000 clones, about 83% of them singletons. The specimen was PBMCs. The receptors originated from a woman younger than 45 in good health and CMV-seronegative. The CDR3 runs from the conserved cysteine through the conserved F or W. A D gene is named only where the DNA matches it firmly. Not all rows give a size; the values are once, few, many and, for expanded clones, a class.

d_gene: -; j_gene: TRBJ2-7; abundance: few; v_gene: TRBV10-1; CDR3aa: CASSVGVWGEQYF; CDR3nt: TGCGCCAGCAGTGTGGGAGTGTGGGGCGAGCAGTACTTC
d_gene: -; j_gene: TRBJ2-7; abundance: -; v_gene: TRBV10-3; CDR3aa: CAISETGVPSYEQYF; CDR3nt: TGTGCCATCAGTGAGACCGGGGTGCCCTCCTACGAGCAGTACTTC
d_gene: -; j_gene: TRBJ1-1; abundance: -; v_gene: TRBV19; CDR3aa: CATRKNTEAFF; CDR3nt: TGTGCCACGCGGAAGAACACTGAAGCTTTCTTT
d_gene: TRBD2; j_gene: TRBJ2-5; abundance: -; v_gene: TRBV12-5; CDR3aa: CASGLPSPTSGGVQETQYF; CDR3nt: TGTGCTAGTGGTTTGCCGTCCCCGACTAGCGGGGGAGTCCAAGAGACCCAGTACTTC
d_gene: TRBD1; j_gene: TRBJ2-2; abundance: -; v_gene: TRBV2; CDR3aa: CASKRTGGDTGELFF; CDR3nt: TGTGCAAGCAAAAGGACAGGGGGAGACACCGGGGAGCTGTTTTTT
d_gene: TRBD1; j_gene: TRBJ1-5; abundance: -; v_gene: TRBV27; CDR3aa: CASSFTGDGNQPQHF; CDR3nt: TGTGCCAGCAGTTTCACAGGGGATGGCAATCAGCCCCAGCATTTT
d_gene: -; j_gene: TRBJ1-4; abundance: -; v_gene: TRBV6-6; CDR3aa: CASSYKPGTPNEKLFF; CDR3nt: TGTGCCAGCAGTTACAAGCCGGGGACACCAAATGAAAAACTGTTTTTT
d_gene: -; j_gene: TRBJ2-3; abundance: -; v_gene: TRBV5-1; CDR3aa: CASSLRGTHTDTQYF; CDR3nt: TGCGCCAGCAGCTTACGGGGGACCCACACAGATACGCAGTATTTT
d_gene: TRBD2; j_gene: TRBJ2-7; abundance: once; v_gene: TRBV4-1; CDR3aa: CASSQPTSGLAYEQYF; CDR3nt: TGCGCCAGCAGCCAACCTACTAGCGGCCTTGCCTACGAGCAGTACTTC
d_gene: TRBD2; j_gene: TRBJ2-7; abundance: -; v_gene: TRBV9; CDR3aa: CASSGSGRGYEQYF; CDR3nt: TGTGCCAGCAGCGGTAGCGGGAGGGGATACGAGCAGTACTTC
d_gene: -; j_gene: TRBJ2-5; abundance: -; v_gene: TRBV25-1; CDR3aa: CASFAGTQYF; CDR3nt: TGTGCCAGTTTTGCAGGGACCCAGTACTTC
d_gene: -; j_gene: TRBJ2-2; abundance: -; v_gene: TRBV27; CDR3aa: CASSLQAGTGELFF; CDR3nt: TGTGCCAGCAGTTTGCAGGCCGGCACCGGGGAGCTGTTTTTT
d_gene: TRBD1; j_gene: TRBJ1-2; abundance: -; v_gene: TRBV7-9; CDR3aa: CASSRLGTGVGSNYGYTF; CDR3nt: TGTGCCAGCAGCCGACTGGGGACAGGGGTAGGATCTAACTATGGCTACACCTTC
d_gene: TRBD2; j_gene: TRBJ2-2; abundance: -; v_gene: TRBV25-1; CDR3aa: CASRGGNTGELFF; CDR3nt: TGTGCGTCTCGGGGGGGGAACACCGGGGAGCTGTTTTTT
d_gene: TRBD2; j_gene: TRBJ2-7; abundance: few; v_gene: TRBV27; CDR3aa: CASTPPGGAAYYEQYF; CDR3nt: TGTGCCAGCACCCCCCCGGGAGGGGCGGCCTACTACGAGCAGTACTTC
d_gene: TRBD1; j_gene: TRBJ1-2; abundance: -; v_gene: TRBV28; CDR3aa: CASRLPVGQGGDGYTF; CDR3nt: TGTGCCAGCAGATTACCGGTTGGACAGGGGGGGGATGGCTACACCTTC
d_gene: -; j_gene: TRBJ2-5; abundance: -; v_gene: TRBV7-2; CDR3aa: CASSSGGVKTQYF; CDR3nt: TGTGCCAGCAGCTCCGGCGGGGTAAAGACCCAGTACTTC
d_gene: -; j_gene: TRBJ1-1; abundance: -; v_gene: TRBV6-1; CDR3aa: CASSEVEEPPSAEAFF; CDR3nt: TGTGCCAGCAGTGAAGTAGAAGAACCCCCTAGCGCTGAAGCTTTCTTT
d_gene: -; j_gene: TRBJ2-7; abundance: -; v_gene: TRBV10-3; CDR3aa: CAISERGNEQYF; CDR3nt: TGTGCCATCAGTGAGAGGGGGAACGAGCAGTACTTC
d_gene: TRBD2; j_gene: TRBJ2-7; abundance: once; v_gene: TRBV4-3; CDR3aa: CASSRTSGNSYEQYF; CDR3nt: TGCGCCAGCAGCCGAACTAGCGGGAACTCCTACGAGCAGTACTTC
d_gene: -; j_gene: TRBJ1-6; abundance: few; v_gene: TRBV7-9; CDR3aa: CASSLTTEGLNSPLHF; CDR3nt: TGTGCCAGCAGCTTAACTACGGAGGGATTGAATTCACCCCTCCACTTT
d_gene: -; j_gene: TRBJ2-7; abundance: -; v_gene: TRBV7-2; CDR3aa: CASSPGLRGQYF; CDR3nt: TGTGCCAGCAGCCCGGGGTTGCGTGGGCAGTACTTC
d_gene: -; j_gene: TRBJ2-6; abundance: -; v_gene: TRBV7-2; CDR3aa: CASSLLTGLVSGANVLTF; CDR3nt: TGTGCCAGCAGCTTATTAACAGGGCTAGTCTCTGGGGCCAACGTCCTGACTTTC
d_gene: TRBD1; j_gene: TRBJ1-2; abundance: -; v_gene: TRBV29-1; CDR3aa: CSSWTGAGYTF; CDR3nt: TGCAGCTCCTGGACAGGGGCCGGCTACACCTTC
d_gene: -; j_gene: TRBJ2-2; abundance: -; v_gene: TRBV9; CDR3aa: CASSVEPRGTGELFF; CDR3nt: TGTGCCAGCAGCGTAGAACCAAGAGGCACCGGGGAGCTGTTTTTT
d_gene: -; j_gene: TRBJ2-1; abundance: -; v_gene: TRBV27; CDR3aa: CASSSRRLGGQGAHEQFF; CDR3nt: TGTGCCAGCAGTTCACGGCGACTGGGGGGGCAGGGGGCACATGAGCAGTTCTTC
d_gene: -; j_gene: TRBJ2-3; abundance: -; v_gene: TRBV11-2; CDR3aa: CASSLRGTDTQYF; CDR3nt: TGTGCCAGCAGCCTCAGGGGAACAGATACGCAGTATTTT
d_gene: -; j_gene: TRBJ2-5; abundance: few; v_gene: TRBV7-9; CDR3aa: CASSLEWTPQTQYF; CDR3nt: TGTGCCAGCAGCTTAGAGTGGACACCGCAAACCCAGTACTTC
d_gene: TRBD1; j_gene: TRBJ1-1; abundance: once; v_gene: TRBV2; CDR3aa: CASGGQGNTEAFF; CDR3nt: TGTGCCAGCGGGGGACAGGGGAACACTGAAGCTTTCTTT
d_gene: TRBD1; j_gene: TRBJ1-1; abundance: -; v_gene: TRBV7-2; CDR3aa: CASRRDRGLREAFF; CDR3nt: TGTGCCAGCAGGCGGGACAGGGGGCTGCGTGAAGCTTTCTTT
d_gene: TRBD1; j_gene: TRBJ2-7; abundance: -; v_gene: TRBV7-8; CDR3aa: CASTPRGQYEQYF; CDR3nt: TGTGCCAGCACCCCCAGGGGGCAATACGAGCAGTACTTC
d_gene: -; j_gene: TRBJ2-7; abundance: once; v_gene: TRBV29-1; CDR3aa: CSLRAIYEQYF; CDR3nt: TGCAGCCTGAGGGCTATCTACGAGCAGTACTTC
d_gene: -; j_gene: TRBJ2-7; abundance: -; v_gene: TRBV25-1; CDR3aa: CASSEEWTPGRRNYEQYF; CDR3nt: TGTGCCAGCAGTGAAGAGTGGACTCCCGGAAGACGGAACTACGAGCAGTACTTC
d_gene: -; j_gene: TRBJ2-7; abundance: -; v_gene: TRBV7-2; CDR3aa: CASSLGQAGGEQYF; CDR3nt: TGTGCCAGCAGCTTAGGTCAGGCCGGGGGCGAGCAGTACTTC
d_gene: -; j_gene: TRBJ2-7; abundance: -; v_gene: TRBV6-1; CDR3aa: CASSGPRRGSYEQYF; CDR3nt: TGTGCCAGCAGTGGACCCCGAAGAGGCTCCTACGAGCAGTACTTC
d_gene: TRBD2; j_gene: TRBJ2-1; abundance: -; v_gene: TRBV2; CDR3aa: CASRVRGAGAYNEQFF; CDR3nt: TGTGCCAGCAGGGTCCGGGGAGCGGGAGCTTACAATGAGCAGTTCTTC
d_gene: TRBD1; j_gene: TRBJ2-5; abundance: once; v_gene: TRBV6-1; CDR3aa: CASRKDRAQETQYF; CDR3nt: TGTGCCAGCAGAAAAGACAGGGCCCAAGAGACCCAGTACTTC
d_gene: -; j_gene: TRBJ1-2; abundance: -; v_gene: TRBV5-6; CDR3aa: CASSLQANYGYTF; CDR3nt: TGTGCCAGCAGCTTGCAGGCTAACTATGGCTACACCTTC
d_gene: -; j_gene: TRBJ1-5; abundance: once; v_gene: TRBV2; CDR3aa: CASSDTSGTPSQPQHF; CDR3nt: TGTGCCAGCAGCGACACCTCCGGGACACCGAGTCAGCCCCAGCATTTT
d_gene: TRBD1; j_gene: TRBJ2-3; abundance: -; v_gene: TRBV19; CDR3aa: CASSMGTADTQYF; CDR3nt: TGTGCCAGTAGTATGGGGACAGCAGATACGCAGTATTTT
d_gene: -; j_gene: TRBJ2-7; abundance: -; v_gene: TRBV29-1; CDR3aa: CSAQPYSSYEQYF; CDR3nt: TGCAGCGCCCAACCGTATAGCTCCTACGAGCAGTACTTC
d_gene: TRBD2; j_gene: TRBJ2-7; abundance: -; v_gene: TRBV5-6; CDR3aa: CASSPGLAGSYEQYF; CDR3nt: TGTGCCAGCAGCCCGGGACTAGCGGGGTCCTACGAGCAGTACTTC
d_gene: -; j_gene: TRBJ1-5; abundance: -; v_gene: TRBV7-9; CDR3aa: CASSPGGGVNRPQHF; CDR3nt: TGTGCCAGCAGCCCCGGGGGAGGGGTGAATCGTCCCCAGCATTTT
d_gene: TRBD1; j_gene: TRBJ2-2; abundance: -; v_gene: TRBV6-7; CDR3aa: CASSYSRGRTGELFF; CDR3nt: TGTGCCAGCAGTTACTCGAGGGGGCGGACCGGGGAGCTGTTTTTT
d_gene: -; j_gene: TRBJ2-1; abundance: once; v_gene: TRBV7-9; CDR3aa: CASSSLDEQFF; CDR3nt: TGTGCCAGCAGCTCTCTCGATGAGCAGTTCTTC
d_gene: -; j_gene: TRBJ1-5; abundance: once; v_gene: TRBV28; CDR3aa: CASSSPGFQPQHF; CDR3nt: TGTGCCAGCAGCTCCCCGGGTTTCCAGCCCCAGCATTTT